The 15 T cell receptor beta chains given below trace back to one sample, sequenced in a study of stem cell transplantation in POMP-related autoinflammatory disease. This table comes from immunoSEQ multiplex PCR, and its TCRdb copy is limited to in-frame clones, with some not included. The sample holds 25,000 to 40,000 clones, about 90% seen once. Sequences were derived from CD4+ T cells from PBMCs, sampled before stem cell transplantation. The receptor set was obtained from a human donor with POMP-related autoinflammation and immune dysregulation (PRAID).

The V call is TRBV27, the J call TRBJ2-5; D remains unclear. The CDR3 has 13 amino acids. Germline V gene data show CDR1 as MNHEY and CDR2 as SMNVEV (reference sequence). Trimming took off 2 bases at V and 5 bases at J, with 9 bases between the two ends. Here the CDR3 reads CASSLRLGETQYF. The CDR3 nucleotides are TGTGCCAGCAGTTTAAGGCTCGGGGAGACCCAGTACTTC.

V gene TRBV5-6 combines with J gene TRBJ2-3; D gene uncertain. Trimming pared 0 bases from V and 4 bases from J, leaving 6 bases between. Per the germline V gene, CDR1 is SGHDT and CDR2 is YYEEEE. This CDR3 has 13 residues. The CDR3 DNA follows: TGTGCCAGCAGCTTGGCGGCGGCAGATACGCAGTATTTT. Translating gives CASSLAAADTQYF.

This clone has just a few counts. This sequence joins TRBV6-1 and TRBJ1-2; TRBD1 might be the D (5 bases). The CDR3 runs 12 residues. V lost 4 bases to trimming and J lost 4 bases, with 7 bases between them. CDR1 MNHNS and CDR2 SASEGT come from the germline V gene. CDR3 in amino acids: CASSVGTYGYTF. CDR3 DNA: TGTGCCAGCAGTGTCGGGACCTATGGCTACACCTTC.

The chain links TRBV2 to TRBJ2-3; 7 positions match TRBD2. J lost 5 bases, V lost 4 bases, and 3 bases had no gene match. The CDR3 length is 13 residues. CDR1 and CDR2 (germline): SNHLY, FYNNEI. The CDR3 DNA reads as TGTGCCAGCAGTGTGGGGGGGGGAGATACGCAGTATTTT. This translates into CASSVGGGDTQYF.

The chain carries TRBV19 and TRBJ2-3; 7 nucleotides agree with TRBD2. The germline V gene encodes CDR1 LNHDA and CDR2 SQIVND (reference sequence). Trimming removed 5 bases from V and 6 bases from J; junction bases left unmatched: 8. The CDR3 loop spans 14 amino acids. Here the CDR3 reads CASSWRLARDTQYF. The CDR3 DNA sequence: TGTGCCAGTAGTTGGAGACTAGCAAGGGATACGCAGTATTTT.

V usage is TRBV15 and J usage is TRBJ2-3; weak D call: TRBD1 (5 bases). Germline values: CDR1 LNHNV, CDR2 YYDKDF (reference sequence). The ends were cut back, 0 bases at V and 2 bases at J, with 12 bases in the middle. This CDR3 contains 16 residues. The CDR3: CATSRELGPATDTQYF. Here the CDR3 DNA reads TGTGCCACCAGCAGAGAGTTGGGGCCTGCCACAGATACGCAGTATTTT.

The V and J genes are TRBV6-6 and TRBJ2-7; TRBD1 matches 7 bases. The CDR3 loop spans 13 amino acids. The V gene's germline CDR1 is MNHNY and CDR2 SVGAGI (reference sequence). After removal of 4 bases from V and 3 bases from J, the junction contained 3 bases not matched to a gene. In DNA form, the CDR3 reads TGTGCCAGCAGTTCCGACAGGGACTACGAGCAGTACTTC. This translates into CASSSDRDYEQYF.

This clone is a singleton in its sample. V gene TRBV7-2 combines with J gene TRBJ1-2; D ambiguous. Trimming pared 0 bases from V and 3 bases from J, leaving 8 bases between. The germline CDR1 and CDR2 sequences are SGHTA and FQGNSA. This CDR3 region has 14 residues. CDR3 DNA: TGTGCCAGCAGCTTAGCTGGCGGAGACTATGGCTACACCTTC. This translates into CASSLAGGDYGYTF.

The chain couples TRBV5-1 to TRBJ1-1, with D tentatively TRBD1 (5 bases). CDR1 is SGHRS and CDR2 is YFSETQ in the germline V gene. V shed 3 bases and J shed 5 bases, with 17 bases lying between them. The CDR3 runs 15 residues. The DNA of the CDR3 is TGCGCCAGCAGCTACGCATCGGGGGGATGGACTGAAGCTTTCTTT. Protein: CASSYASGGWTEAFF.

V usage is TRBV28 and J usage is TRBJ2-3; D gene uncertain. Per the germline V gene, CDR1 is MDHEN and CDR2 is SYDVKM. The CDR3 has 12 residues. The ends were cut back, 4 bases at V and 5 bases at J, with 7 bases in the middle. CDR3 DNA sequence: TGTGCCAGCAGTTCGGCCCGAGATACGCAGTATTTT. Its protein product is CASSSARDTQYF.

The chain couples TRBV10-3 to TRBJ2-7; possible D gene TRBD1, 6 bases. Germline V CDR1 and CDR2: ENHRY, SYGVKD. This CDR3 is built from 13 residues. V lost 6 bases to trimming and J lost 4 bases, with 13 bases between them. CDR3 sequence: CAISRDTPYEQYF. CDR3 coding DNA: TGTGCCATCAGCCGGGACACGCCTTACGAGCAGTACTTC.

V is TRBV6-1 and J is TRBJ1-4; 9 nucleotides line up with TRBD1. This CDR3 is 13 amino acids long. Losses at the gene ends were 10 bases for V and 7 bases for J; bases not matched to a gene: 7. Looked up from germline, CDR1 is MNHNS and CDR2 is SASEGT. CDR3 coding DNA: TGTGCCACAGGACAGGGGAGCATTGAAAAACTGTTTTTT. Translation gives CATGQGSIEKLFF.

The chain couples TRBV11-2 to TRBJ2-7; D is unresolved. Germline values: CDR1 SGHAT, CDR2 FQNNGV. V was trimmed by 4 bases and J by 6 bases, leaving 13 bases between them. This CDR3 region has 13 residues. As DNA, the CDR3 is TGTGCCAGCAGCTCCGGACCCCTGAGCGAGCAGTACTTC. This translates into CASSSGPLSEQYF. The full variable domain, in which reference TRBV11-2 and TRBJ2-7 provide the parts outside the CDR3, is EAGVAQSPRYKIIEKRQSVAFWCNPISGHATLYWYQQILGQGPKLLIQFQNNGVVDDSQLPKDRFSAERLKGVDSTLKIQPAKLEDSAVYLCASSSGPLSEQYFGPGTRLTVT.

The CDR3 here is CASSWTGVQPQHF. The CDR3 region has the DNA TGTGCCAGCAGCTGGACAGGGGTTCAGCCCCAGCATTTT. V usage is TRBV5-5 and J usage is TRBJ1-5; 9 bases are a match to TRBD1. Germline V gene lookup returns CDR1 SGHKS and CDR2 YYEKEE (reference sequence). The CDR3 runs to 13 residues. Unmatched junction bases numbered 1, after V lost 3 bases and J lost 6 bases.

This clone has more than one count but fewer than ten. V and J are TRBV2 and TRBJ1-2; 9 nucleotides match TRBD1. V gave up 8 bases and J gave up 3 bases; unmatched junction bases: 7. The CDR3 runs 14 residues. Looked up from germline, CDR1 is SNHLY and CDR2 is FYNNEI. CDR3: CASDTGTGHYGYTF. Written as DNA, the CDR3 is TGTGCCAGCGACACCGGGACAGGGCACTATGGCTACACCTTC.